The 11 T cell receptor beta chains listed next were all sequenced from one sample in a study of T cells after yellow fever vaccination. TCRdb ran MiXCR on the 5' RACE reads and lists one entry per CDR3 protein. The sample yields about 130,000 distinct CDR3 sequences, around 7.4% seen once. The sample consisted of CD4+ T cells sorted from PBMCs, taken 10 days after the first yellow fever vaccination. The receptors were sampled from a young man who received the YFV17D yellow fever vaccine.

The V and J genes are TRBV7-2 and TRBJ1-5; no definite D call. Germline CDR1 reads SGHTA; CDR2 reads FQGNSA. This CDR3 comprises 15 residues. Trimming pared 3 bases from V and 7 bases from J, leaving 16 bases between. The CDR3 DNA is TGTGCCAGCAGCTTCGCCCGGAGGGAGGAACAGCCCCAGCATTTT. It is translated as CASSFARREEQPQHF.

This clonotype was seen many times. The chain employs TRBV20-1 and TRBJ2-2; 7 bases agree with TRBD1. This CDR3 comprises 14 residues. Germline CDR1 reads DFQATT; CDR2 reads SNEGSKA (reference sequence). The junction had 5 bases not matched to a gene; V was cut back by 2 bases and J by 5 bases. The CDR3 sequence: CSARTWDRTGELFF. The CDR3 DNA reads TGCAGTGCTAGAACCTGGGACAGAACCGGGGAGCTGTTTTTT.

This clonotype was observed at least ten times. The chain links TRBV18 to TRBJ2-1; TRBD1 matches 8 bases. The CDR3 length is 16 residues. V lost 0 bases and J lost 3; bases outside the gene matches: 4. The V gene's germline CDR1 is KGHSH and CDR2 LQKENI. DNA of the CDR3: TGTGCCAGCTCACCACCCCTGGACAGGGTCTACAATGAGCAGTTCTTC. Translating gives CASSPPLDRVYNEQFF.

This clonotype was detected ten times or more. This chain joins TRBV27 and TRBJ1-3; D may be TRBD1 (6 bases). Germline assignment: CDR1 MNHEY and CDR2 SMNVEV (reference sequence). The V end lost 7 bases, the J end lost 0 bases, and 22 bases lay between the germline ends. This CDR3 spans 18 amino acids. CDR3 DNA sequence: TGTGCCAGCAATTCTCTCACCCGTAGGGGGTACTCTGGAAACACCATATATTTT. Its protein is CASNSLTRRGYSGNTIYF.

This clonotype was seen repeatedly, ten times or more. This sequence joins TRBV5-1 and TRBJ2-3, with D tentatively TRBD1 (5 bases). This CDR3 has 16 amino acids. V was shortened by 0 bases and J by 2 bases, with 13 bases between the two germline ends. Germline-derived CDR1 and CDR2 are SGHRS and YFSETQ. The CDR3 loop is CASSLGSAGSTDTQYF. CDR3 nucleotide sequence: TGCGCCAGCAGCTTGGGCTCGGCAGGGTCCACAGATACGCAGTATTTT.

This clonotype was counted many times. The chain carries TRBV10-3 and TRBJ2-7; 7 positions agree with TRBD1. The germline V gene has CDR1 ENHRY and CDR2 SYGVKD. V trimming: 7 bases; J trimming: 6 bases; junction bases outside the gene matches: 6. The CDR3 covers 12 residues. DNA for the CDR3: TGTGCCATCACCCCCGACAGGGCCGAGCAGTACTTC. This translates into CAITPDRAEQYF.

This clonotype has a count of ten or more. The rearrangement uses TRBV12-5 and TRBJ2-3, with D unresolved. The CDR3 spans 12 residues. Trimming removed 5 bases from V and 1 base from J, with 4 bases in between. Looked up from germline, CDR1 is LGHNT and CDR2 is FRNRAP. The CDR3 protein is CASGKRTDTQYF. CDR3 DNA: TGTGCTAGTGGTAAACGCACAGATACGCAGTATTTT.

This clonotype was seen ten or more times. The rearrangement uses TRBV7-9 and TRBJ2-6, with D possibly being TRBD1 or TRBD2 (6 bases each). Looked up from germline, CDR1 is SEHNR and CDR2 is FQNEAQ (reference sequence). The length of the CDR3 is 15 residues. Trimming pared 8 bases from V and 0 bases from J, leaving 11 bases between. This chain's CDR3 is CASPWGASGANVLTF. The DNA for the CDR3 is TGTGCCAGCCCGTGGGGGGCCTCTGGGGCCAACGTCCTGACTTTC.

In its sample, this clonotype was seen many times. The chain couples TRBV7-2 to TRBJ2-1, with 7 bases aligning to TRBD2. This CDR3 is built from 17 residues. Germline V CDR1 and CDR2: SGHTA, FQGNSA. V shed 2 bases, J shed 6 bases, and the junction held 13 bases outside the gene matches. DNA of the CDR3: TGTGCCAGCAGCTTAAAGCGGGGCCACGGCGGCCCCAATGAGCAGTTCTTC. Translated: CASSLKRGHGGPNEQFF.

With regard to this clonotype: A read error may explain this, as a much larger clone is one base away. The CDR3 loop reads CSVGRGDFSGNTIYF. The CDR3 DNA follows: TGCAGTGTGGGGCGGGGCGATTTCTCTGGAAACACCATATATTTT. J is TRBJ1-3 and V is TRBV20-1, with a tentative D call TRBD1 (5 bases). The CDR3 consists of 15 residues. Germline CDR1 is DFQATT and CDR2 is SNEGSKA (reference sequence). V lost 7 bases, J lost 0 bases, and 16 bases lay in between.

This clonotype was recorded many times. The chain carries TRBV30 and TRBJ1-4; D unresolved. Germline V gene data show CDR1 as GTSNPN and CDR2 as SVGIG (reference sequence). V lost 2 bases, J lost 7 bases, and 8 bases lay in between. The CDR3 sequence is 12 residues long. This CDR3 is CAWSKWPEKLFF. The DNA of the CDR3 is TGTGCCTGGAGTAAATGGCCTGAAAAACTGTTTTTT.